This record covers a single TCR beta chain. Its antigen is currently unknown. The junction does not match germline at one end; this may be a read error. These data come from a study of blood T cells in healthy people across ages. In each sample, at least 6 million PBMCs were isolated. This CDR3 spans 15 amino acids. Whole-study findings and limits: Among long-lived donors, naive CD4+ cells were more numerous and diversity higher than in aged donors.

Next came a second PCR, run for about 7 to 12 cycles, which used a sample-barcoded 5' primer along with a J-beta primer mix. All samples gave at least 2.5 million CDR3-containing paired-end reads. TCRdb passed the 5' RACE reads through MiXCR, listing each CDR3 protein once. The sample includes fewer than 950,000 distinct CDR3 sequences, roughly 34% of them seen just once. The sample consisted of blood. The TCR comes from a man between 18 and 35 years old in good health. The rearrangement joins TRBV12-3 or TRBV12-4 to TRBJ1-5, with D hard to call. The CDR3 bases are TGTGTCAGCAGCCCGACATCAGGTTCCAATCAGCCCCAGCATTTT. Its protein product is CVSSPTSGSNQPQHF.